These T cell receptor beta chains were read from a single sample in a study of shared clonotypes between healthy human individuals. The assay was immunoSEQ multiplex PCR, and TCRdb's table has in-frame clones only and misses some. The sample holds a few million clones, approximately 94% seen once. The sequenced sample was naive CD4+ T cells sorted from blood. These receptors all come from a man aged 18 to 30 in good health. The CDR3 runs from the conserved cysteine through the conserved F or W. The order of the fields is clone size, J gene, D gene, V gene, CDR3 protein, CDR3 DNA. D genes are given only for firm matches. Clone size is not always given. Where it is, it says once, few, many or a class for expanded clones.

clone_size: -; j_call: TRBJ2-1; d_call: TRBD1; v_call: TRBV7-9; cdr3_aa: CASRSYKGGDRDFDEQFF; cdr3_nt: TGTGCCAGCAGAAGTTATAAGGGCGGAGACAGGGATTTCGATGAGCAGTTCTTC
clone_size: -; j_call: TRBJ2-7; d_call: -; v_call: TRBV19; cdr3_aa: CASSIGGSSTSYEQYF; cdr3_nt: TGTGCCAGTAGTATAGGAGGCTCCTCGACCTCATACGAGCAGTACTTC
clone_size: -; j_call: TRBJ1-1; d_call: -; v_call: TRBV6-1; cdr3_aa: CASRTEMNTEAFF; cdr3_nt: TGTGCCAGCAGAACCGAAATGAACACTGAAGCTTTCTTT
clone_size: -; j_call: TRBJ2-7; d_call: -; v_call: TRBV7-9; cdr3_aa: CASSSRGEQYF; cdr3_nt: TGTGCCAGCAGCTCCCGGGGCGAGCAGTACTTC
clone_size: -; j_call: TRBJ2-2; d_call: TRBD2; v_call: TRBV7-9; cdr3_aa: CASSPLGRETGELFF; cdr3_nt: TGTGCCAGCAGCCCCCTCGGGAGGGAAACCGGGGAGCTGTTTTTT
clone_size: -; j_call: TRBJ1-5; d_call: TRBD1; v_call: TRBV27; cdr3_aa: CASSFTGGGNQPQHF; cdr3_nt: TGTGCCAGCAGTTTCACAGGGGGAGGAAATCAGCCCCAGCATTTT
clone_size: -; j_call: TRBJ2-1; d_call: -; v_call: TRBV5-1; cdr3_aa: CASSSHLEEQFF; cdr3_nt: TGCGCCAGCAGCTCCCACCTCGAGGAGCAGTTCTTC
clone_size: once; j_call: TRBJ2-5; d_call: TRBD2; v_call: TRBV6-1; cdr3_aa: CASSERSGVVETQYF; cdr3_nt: TGTGCCAGCAGTGAACGAAGCGGGGTCGTAGAGACCCAGTACTTC
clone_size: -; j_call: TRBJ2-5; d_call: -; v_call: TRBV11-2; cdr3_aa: CASSFEGLPVRETQYF; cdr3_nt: TGTGCCAGCAGCTTCGAAGGACTTCCCGTAAGGGAGACCCAGTACTTC
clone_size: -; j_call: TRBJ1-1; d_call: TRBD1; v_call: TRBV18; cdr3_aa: CASSPGGGKNTEAFF; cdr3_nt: TGTGCCAGCTCACCAGGAGGGGGCAAGAACACTGAAGCTTTCTTT
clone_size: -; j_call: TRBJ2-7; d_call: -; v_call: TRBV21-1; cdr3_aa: CASSKLAGADEQYF; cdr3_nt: TGTGCCAGCAGCAAGCTAGCGGGAGCGGACGAGCAGTACTTC
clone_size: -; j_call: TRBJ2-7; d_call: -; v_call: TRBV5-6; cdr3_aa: CASSLGGPGEQYF; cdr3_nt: TGTGCCAGCAGCTTGGGGGGTCCCGGCGAGCAGTACTTC
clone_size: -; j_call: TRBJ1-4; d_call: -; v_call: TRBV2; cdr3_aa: CASRETKTEEKLFF; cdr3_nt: TGTGCCAGCAGGGAGACGAAGACTGAAGAAAAACTGTTTTTT
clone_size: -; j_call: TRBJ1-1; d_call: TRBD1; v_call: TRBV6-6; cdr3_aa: CASTAGGSSGYTEAFF; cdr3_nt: TGTGCCAGCACGGCAGGGGGCAGCTCGGGGTACACTGAAGCTTTCTTT
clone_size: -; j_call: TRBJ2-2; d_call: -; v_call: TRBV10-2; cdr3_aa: CASSESIRPGRRTGELFF; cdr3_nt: TGCGCCAGCAGTGAGTCCATCAGGCCAGGGAGGCGCACCGGGGAGCTGTTTTTT
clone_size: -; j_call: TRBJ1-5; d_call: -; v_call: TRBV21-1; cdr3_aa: CASSSRDREISNQPQHF; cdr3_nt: TGTGCCAGCAGCAGCCGGGACAGGGAGATTAGCAATCAGCCCCAGCATTTT
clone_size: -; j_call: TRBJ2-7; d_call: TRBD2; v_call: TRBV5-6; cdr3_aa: CASSYGLAGGPGAYEQYF; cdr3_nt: TGTGCCAGCAGCTACGGACTAGCGGGGGGGCCGGGAGCGTACGAGCAGTACTTC
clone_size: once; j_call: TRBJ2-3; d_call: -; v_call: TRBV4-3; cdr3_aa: CASSQDKGTDTQYF; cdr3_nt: TGCGCCAGCAGCCAAGATAAGGGCACAGATACGCAGTATTTT
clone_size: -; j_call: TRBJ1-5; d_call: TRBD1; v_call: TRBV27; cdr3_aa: CANVFDRGDSNQPQHF; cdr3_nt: TGTGCCAACGTTTTTGACAGGGGGGATAGCAATCAGCCCCAGCATTTT
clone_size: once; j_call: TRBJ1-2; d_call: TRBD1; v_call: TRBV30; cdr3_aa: CAYRGDRPNYGYTF; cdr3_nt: TGTGCCTATCGGGGGGACAGACCTAACTATGGCTACACCTTC
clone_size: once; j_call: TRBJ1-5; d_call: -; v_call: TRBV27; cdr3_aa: CASSSTPRGNQPQHF; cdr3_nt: TGTGCCAGCAGCTCGACCCCTAGGGGAAATCAGCCCCAGCATTTT
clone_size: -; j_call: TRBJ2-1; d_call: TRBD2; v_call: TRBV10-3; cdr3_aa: CAISDPGVAGGDEQFF; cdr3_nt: TGTGCCATCAGTGATCCGGGCGTGGCGGGGGGCGATGAGCAGTTCTTC
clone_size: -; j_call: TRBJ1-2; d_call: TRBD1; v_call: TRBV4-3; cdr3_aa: CASSHMDRVMDGYTF; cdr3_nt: TGCGCCAGCAGCCACATGGACAGGGTGATGGATGGCTACACCTTC
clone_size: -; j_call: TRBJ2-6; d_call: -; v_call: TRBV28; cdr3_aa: CASSPHGDSGANVLTF; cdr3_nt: TGTGCCAGCAGCCCCCATGGGGACTCTGGGGCCAACGTCCTGACTTTC
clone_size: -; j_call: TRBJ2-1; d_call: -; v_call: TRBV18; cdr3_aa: CASTRDTYNEQFF; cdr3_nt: TGTGCCAGCACCCGGGACACATACAATGAGCAGTTCTTC
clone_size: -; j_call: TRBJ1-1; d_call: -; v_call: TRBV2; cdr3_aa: CASSGDGNTEAFF; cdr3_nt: TGTGCCAGCAGTGGGGACGGCAACACTGAAGCTTTCTTT
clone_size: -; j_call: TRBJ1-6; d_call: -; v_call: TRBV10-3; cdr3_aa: CAISESGPNNSPLHF; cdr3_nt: TGTGCCATCAGTGAGTCAGGACCCAATAATTCACCCCTCCACTTT
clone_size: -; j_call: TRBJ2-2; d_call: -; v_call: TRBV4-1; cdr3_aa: CASSPRTRTGELFF; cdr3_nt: TGCGCCAGCAGCCCTCGGACTCGCACCGGGGAGCTGTTTTTT
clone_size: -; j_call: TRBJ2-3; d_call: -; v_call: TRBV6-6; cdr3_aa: CASRDSATDTQYF; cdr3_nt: TGTGCCAGCCGGGATAGCGCTACAGATACGCAGTATTTT
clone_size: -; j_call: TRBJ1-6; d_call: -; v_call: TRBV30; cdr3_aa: CAWSVGQGLNSPLHF; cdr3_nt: TGTGCCTGGAGTGTAGGGCAGGGGCTGAACTCACCCCTCCACTTT
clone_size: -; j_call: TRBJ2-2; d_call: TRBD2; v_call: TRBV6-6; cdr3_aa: CASSTSGGSGELFF; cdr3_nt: TGTGCCAGCAGTACTAGCGGGGGGTCCGGGGAGCTGTTTTTT
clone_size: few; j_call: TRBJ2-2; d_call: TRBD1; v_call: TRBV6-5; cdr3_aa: CASRTGGFTGELFF; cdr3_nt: TGTGCCAGCAGAACAGGGGGGTTCACCGGGGAGCTGTTTTTT
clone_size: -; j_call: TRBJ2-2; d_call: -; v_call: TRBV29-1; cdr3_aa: CSVGGGPGRPKDTGELFF; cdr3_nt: TGCAGCGTTGGTGGGGGTCCTGGACGGCCAAAGGACACCGGGGAGCTGTTTTTT
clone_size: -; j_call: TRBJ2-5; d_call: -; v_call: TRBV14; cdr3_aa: CASSPGQISTQYF; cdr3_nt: TGTGCCAGCAGCCCCGGACAGATCTCGACCCAGTACTTC
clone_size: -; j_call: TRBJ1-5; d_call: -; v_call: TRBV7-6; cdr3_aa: CASSSLGVSNQPQHF; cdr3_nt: TGTGCCAGCAGCTCGCTAGGCGTCTCCAATCAGCCCCAGCATTTT
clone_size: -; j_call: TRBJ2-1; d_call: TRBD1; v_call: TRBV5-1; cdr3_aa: CASSLEGTGGYEQFF; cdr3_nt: TGCGCCAGCAGCTTGGAGGGGACAGGGGGCTATGAGCAGTTCTTC
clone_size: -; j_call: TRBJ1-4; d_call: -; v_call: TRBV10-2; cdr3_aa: CASMDNSNEKLFF; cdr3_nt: TGCGCCAGCATGGACAACAGTAATGAAAAACTGTTTTTT
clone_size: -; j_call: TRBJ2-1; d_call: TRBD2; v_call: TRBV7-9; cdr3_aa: CASSLRLAGGNNEQFF; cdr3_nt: TGTGCCAGCAGCTTACGACTAGCGGGAGGGAACAATGAGCAGTTCTTC
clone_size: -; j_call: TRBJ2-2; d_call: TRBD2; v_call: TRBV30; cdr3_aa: CAWSNPGQGGLSGELFF; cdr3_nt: TGTGCCTGGAGTAACCCGGGGCAGGGAGGGTTGAGCGGGGAGCTGTTTTTT
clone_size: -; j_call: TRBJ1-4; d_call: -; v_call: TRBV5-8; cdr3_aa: CASSPGRRTNEKLFF; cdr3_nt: TGTGCCAGCAGCCCGGGACGGCGAACTAATGAAAAACTGTTTTTT
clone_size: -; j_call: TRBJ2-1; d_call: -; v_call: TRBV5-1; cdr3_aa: CASRSTFYNEQFF; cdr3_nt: TGCGCCAGCAGGTCGACCTTCTACAATGAGCAGTTCTTC
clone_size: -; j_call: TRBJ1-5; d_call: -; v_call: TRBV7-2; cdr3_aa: CASSSVDGLINQPQHF; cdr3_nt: TGTGCCAGCAGCTCCGTGGACGGACTTATCAATCAGCCCCAGCATTTT
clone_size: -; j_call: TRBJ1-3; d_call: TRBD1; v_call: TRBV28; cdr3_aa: CASTRDRGTSGNTIYF; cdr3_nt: TGTGCCAGCACCCGGGACAGGGGGACTTCTGGAAACACCATATATTTT
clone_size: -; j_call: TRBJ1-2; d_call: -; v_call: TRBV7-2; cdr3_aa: CASSLETNYGYTF; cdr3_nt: TGTGCCAGCAGCTTAGAAACTAACTATGGCTACACCTTC
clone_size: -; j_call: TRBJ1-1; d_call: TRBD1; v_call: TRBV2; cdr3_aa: CASSEVLDRARNTEAFF; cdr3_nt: TGTGCCAGCAGTGAAGTTTTGGACAGGGCCCGGAACACTGAAGCTTTCTTT
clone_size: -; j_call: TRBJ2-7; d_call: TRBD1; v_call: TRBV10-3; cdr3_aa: CAIRQGANYEQYF; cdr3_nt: TGTGCCATCAGACAGGGGGCAAACTACGAGCAGTACTTC
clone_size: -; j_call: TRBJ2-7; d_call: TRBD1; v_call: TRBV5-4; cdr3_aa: CASSRGGQGYYEQYF; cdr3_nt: TGTGCCAGCAGCCGGGGAGGACAGGGGTACTACGAGCAGTACTTC
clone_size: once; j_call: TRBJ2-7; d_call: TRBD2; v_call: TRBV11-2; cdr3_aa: CASSSGTSKAEQYF; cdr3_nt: TGTGCCAGCAGCTCCGGGACTAGTAAAGCCGAGCAGTACTTC